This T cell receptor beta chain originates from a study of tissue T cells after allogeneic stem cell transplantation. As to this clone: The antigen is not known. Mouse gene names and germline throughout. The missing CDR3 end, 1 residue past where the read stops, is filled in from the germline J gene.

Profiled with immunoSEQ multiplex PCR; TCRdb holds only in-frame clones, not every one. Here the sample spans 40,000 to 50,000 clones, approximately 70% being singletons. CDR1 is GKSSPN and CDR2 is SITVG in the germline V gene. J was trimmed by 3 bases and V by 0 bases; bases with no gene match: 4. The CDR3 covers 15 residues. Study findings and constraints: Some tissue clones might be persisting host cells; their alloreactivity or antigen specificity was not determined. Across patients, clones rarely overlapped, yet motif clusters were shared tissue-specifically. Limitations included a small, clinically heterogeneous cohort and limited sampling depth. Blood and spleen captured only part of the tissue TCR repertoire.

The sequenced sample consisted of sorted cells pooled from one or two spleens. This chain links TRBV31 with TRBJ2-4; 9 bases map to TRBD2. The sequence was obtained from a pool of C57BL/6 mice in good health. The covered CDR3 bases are TGTGCCTGGAGTCTAGGTCTGGGGGGGCAAAACACCTTGTAC. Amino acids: CAWSLGLGGQNTLY. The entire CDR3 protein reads CAWSLGLGGQNTLYF.